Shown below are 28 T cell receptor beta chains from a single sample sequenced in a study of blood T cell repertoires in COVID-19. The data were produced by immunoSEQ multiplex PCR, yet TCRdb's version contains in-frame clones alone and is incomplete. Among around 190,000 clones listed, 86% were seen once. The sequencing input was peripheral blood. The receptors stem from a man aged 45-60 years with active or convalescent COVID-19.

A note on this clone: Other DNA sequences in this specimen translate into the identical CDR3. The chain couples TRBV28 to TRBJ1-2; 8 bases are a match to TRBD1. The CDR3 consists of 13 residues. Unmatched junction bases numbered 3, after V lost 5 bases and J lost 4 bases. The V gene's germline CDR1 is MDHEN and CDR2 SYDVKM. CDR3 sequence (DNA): TGTGCCAGCAGTCCAGGACAGGGCTATGGCTACACCTTC. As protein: CASSPGQGYGYTF.

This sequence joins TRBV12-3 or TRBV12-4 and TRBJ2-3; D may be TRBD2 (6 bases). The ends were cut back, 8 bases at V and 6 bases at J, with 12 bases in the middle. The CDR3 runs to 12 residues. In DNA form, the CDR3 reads TGTGCCAGCCAACCGGGGGTCGATACGCAGTATTTT. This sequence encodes CASQPGVDTQYF.

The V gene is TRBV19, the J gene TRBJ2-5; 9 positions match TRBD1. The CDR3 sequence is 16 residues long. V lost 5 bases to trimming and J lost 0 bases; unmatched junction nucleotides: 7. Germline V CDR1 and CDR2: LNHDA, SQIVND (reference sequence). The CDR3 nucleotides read TGTGCCAGTAGTGCCCAGACAGGGGGGGACCAAGAGACCCAGTACTTC. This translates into CASSAQTGGDQETQYF.

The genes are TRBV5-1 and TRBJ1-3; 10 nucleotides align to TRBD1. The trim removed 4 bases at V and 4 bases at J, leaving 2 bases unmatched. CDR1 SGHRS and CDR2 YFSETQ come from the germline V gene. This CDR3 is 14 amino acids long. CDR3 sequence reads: CASSGDRGGNTIYF. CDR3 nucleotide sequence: TGCGCCAGCAGCGGGGACAGGGGAGGAAACACCATATATTTT.

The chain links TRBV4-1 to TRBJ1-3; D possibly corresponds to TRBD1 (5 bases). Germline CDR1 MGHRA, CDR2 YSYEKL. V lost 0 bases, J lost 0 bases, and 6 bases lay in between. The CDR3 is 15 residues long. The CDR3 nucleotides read TGCGCCAGCAGCCAAGAGACAGCCTCTGGAAACACCATATATTTT. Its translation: CASSQETASGNTIYF.

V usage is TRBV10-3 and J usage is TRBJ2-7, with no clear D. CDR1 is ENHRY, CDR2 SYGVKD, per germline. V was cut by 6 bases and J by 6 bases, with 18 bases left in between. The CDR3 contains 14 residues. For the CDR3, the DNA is TGTGCCATCAGATCGACGGCGAAATCGGGCGAGCAGTACTTC. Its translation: CAIRSTAKSGEQYF.

CDR3: CASSQARSNEQFF. The CDR3 DNA follows: TGTGCCAGCAGCCAGGCTAGGTCGAATGAGCAGTTCTTC. The chain couples TRBV3-1 (or the pseudogene TRBV3-2) to TRBJ2-1; no definite D call. The germline V and J ends were trimmed by 3 bases and 7 bases, with 10 bases remaining between them. The CDR3 loop spans 13 amino acids. CDR1 is LGHDT and CDR2 is YNNKEL in the germline V gene (reference sequence).

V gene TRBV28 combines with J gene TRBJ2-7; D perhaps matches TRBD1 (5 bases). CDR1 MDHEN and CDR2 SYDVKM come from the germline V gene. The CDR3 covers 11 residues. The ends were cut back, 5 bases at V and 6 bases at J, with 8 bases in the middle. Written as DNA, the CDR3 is TGTGCCAGCAGTAAAAGGGGCGAGCAGTACTTC. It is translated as CASSKRGEQYF.

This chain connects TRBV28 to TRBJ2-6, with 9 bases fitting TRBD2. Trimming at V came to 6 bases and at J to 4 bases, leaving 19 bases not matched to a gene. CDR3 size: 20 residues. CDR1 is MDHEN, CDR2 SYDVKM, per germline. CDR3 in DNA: TGTGCCAGCAGAACGAAACGTGGAGCGGGGGGTGTCTTCGGGGCCAACGTCCTGACTTTC. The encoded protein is CASRTKRGAGGVFGANVLTF.

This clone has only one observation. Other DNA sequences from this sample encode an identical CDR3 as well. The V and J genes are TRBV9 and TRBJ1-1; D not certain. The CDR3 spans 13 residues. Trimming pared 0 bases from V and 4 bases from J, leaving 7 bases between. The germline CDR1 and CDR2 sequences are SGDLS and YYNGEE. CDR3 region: CASSVGWSTEAFF. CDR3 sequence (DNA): TGTGCCAGCAGCGTAGGTTGGAGCACTGAAGCTTTCTTT.

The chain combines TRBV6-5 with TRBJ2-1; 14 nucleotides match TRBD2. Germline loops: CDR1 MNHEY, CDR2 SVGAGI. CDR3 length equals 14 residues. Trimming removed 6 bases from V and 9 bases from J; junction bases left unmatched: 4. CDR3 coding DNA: TGTGCCAGCAGCGGACTAGCGGGAGGTAGTGAGCAGTTCTTC. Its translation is CASSGLAGGSEQFF.

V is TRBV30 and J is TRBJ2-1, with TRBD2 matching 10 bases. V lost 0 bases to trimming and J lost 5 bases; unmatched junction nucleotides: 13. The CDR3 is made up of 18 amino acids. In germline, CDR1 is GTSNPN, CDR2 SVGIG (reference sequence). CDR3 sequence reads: CAWSVGWSTAGGNNEQFF. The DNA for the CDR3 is TGTGCCTGGAGTGTAGGTTGGTCGACAGCGGGGGGGAACAATGAGCAGTTCTTC.

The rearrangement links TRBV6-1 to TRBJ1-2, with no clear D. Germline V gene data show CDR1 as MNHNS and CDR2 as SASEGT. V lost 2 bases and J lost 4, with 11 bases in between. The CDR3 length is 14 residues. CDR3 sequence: CASSEKDGGYGYTF. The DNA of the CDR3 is TGTGCCAGCAGTGAAAAGGACGGAGGCTATGGCTACACCTTC.

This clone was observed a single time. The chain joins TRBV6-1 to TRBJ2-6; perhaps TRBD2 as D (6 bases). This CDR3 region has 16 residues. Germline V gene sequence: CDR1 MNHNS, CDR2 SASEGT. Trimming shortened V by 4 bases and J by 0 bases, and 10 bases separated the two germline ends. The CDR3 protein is CASSAAGGSGANVLTF. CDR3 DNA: TGTGCCAGCAGTGCCGCCGGGGGCTCTGGGGCCAACGTCCTGACTTTC.

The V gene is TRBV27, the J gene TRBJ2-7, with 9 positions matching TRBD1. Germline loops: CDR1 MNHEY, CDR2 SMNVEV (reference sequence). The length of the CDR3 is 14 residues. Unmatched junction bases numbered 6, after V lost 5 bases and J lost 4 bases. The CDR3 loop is CASSKTGGGYEQYF. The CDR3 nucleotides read TGTGCCAGCAGTAAAACAGGGGGCGGATACGAGCAGTACTTC.

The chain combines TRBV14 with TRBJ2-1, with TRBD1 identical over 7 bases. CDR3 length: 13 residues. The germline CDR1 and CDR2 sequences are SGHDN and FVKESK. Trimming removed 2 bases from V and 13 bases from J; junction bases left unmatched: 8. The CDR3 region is CASSQSVGGAQFF. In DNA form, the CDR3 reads TGTGCCAGCAGCCAAAGTGTAGGGGGCGCACAGTTCTTC.

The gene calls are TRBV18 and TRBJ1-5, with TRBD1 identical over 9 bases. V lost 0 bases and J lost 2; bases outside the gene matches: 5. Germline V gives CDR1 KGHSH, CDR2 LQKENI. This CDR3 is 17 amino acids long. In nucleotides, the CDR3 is TGTGCCAGCTCACCACCTACAGGGGGCAAGGGCAATCAGCCCCAGCATTTT. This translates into CASSPPTGGKGNQPQHF. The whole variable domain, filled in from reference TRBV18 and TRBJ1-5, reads NAGVMQNPRHLVRRRGQEARLRCSPMKGHSHVYWYRQLPEEGLKFMVYLQKENIIDESGMPKERFSAEFPKEGPSILRIQQVVRGDSAAYFCASSPPTGGKGNQPQHFGDGTRLSIL.

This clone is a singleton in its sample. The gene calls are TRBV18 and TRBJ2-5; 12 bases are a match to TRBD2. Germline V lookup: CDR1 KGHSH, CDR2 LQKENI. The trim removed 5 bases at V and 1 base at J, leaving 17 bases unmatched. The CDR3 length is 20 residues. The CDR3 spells CASSYAGLAGGRPSQETQYF. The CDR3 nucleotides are TGTGCCAGCTCATACGCGGGGCTAGCGGGAGGGCGGCCCAGCCAAGAGACCCAGTACTTC.

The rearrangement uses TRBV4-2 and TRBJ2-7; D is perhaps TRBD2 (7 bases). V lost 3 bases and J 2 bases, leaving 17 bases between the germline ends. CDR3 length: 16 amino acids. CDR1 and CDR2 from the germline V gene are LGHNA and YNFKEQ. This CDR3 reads CASSQTSGGGPYEQYF. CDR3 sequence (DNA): TGTGCCAGCAGCCAGACCTCTGGCGGGGGCCCCTACGAGCAGTACTTC.

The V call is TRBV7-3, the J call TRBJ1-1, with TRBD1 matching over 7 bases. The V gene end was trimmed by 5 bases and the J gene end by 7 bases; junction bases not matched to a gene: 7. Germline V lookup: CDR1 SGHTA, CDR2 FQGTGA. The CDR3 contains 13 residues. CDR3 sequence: CASSPSDRDEAFF. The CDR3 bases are TGTGCCAGCAGCCCATCAGACAGGGATGAAGCTTTCTTT.

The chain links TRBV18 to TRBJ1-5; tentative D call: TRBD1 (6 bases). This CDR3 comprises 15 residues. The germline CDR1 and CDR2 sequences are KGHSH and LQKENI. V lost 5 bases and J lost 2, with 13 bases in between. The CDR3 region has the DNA TGTGCCAGCTCAAACAGGGAGCAAGGCAATCAGCCCCAGCATTTT. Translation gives CASSNREQGNQPQHF.

CDR3 nucleotides: TGTGCCAGCTCACCACCCCCGGCAGGGGGCCTTAAGACCAATCAGCCCCAGCATTTT. This encodes CASSPPPAGGLKTNQPQHF. The chain uses TRBV18 and TRBJ1-5, with 8 positions matching TRBD1. Trimming removed 0 bases from V and 3 bases from J; junction bases left unmatched: 13. The length of the CDR3 is 19 residues. The germline V gene encodes CDR1 KGHSH and CDR2 LQKENI.

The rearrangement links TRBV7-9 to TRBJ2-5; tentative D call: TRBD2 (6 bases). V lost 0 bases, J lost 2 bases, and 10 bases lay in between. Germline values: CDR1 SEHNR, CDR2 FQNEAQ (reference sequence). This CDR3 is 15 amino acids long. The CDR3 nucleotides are TGTGCCAGCAGCTTAGCCCGGGGGTTGCAAGAGACCCAGTACTTC. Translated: CASSLARGLQETQYF.

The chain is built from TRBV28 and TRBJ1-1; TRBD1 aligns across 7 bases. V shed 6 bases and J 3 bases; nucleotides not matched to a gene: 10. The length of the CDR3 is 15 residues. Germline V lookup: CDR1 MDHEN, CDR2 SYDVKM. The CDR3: CASRHRQGRYTEAFF. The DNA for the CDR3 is TGTGCCAGCAGGCATAGACAGGGAAGATACACTGAAGCTTTCTTT.

CDR3 DNA sequence: TGCGCCAGCAGTGAGCTACCCACGATGATGGATACGCAGTATTTT. This translates into CASSELPTMMDTQYF. The rearrangement links TRBV10-1 to TRBJ2-3; unclear D gene. Deletions cut 2 bases from V and 6 bases from J, with 15 bases between. This CDR3 contains 15 residues. Germline loops: CDR1 WNHNN, CDR2 SYGVQD (reference sequence).

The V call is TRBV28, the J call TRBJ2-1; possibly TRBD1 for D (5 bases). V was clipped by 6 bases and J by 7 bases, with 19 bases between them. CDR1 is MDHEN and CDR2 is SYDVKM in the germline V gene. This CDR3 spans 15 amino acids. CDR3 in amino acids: CASSFRAGSGNEQFF. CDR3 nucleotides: TGTGCCAGCAGCTTTCGGGCAGGGTCAGGGAATGAGCAGTTCTTC.

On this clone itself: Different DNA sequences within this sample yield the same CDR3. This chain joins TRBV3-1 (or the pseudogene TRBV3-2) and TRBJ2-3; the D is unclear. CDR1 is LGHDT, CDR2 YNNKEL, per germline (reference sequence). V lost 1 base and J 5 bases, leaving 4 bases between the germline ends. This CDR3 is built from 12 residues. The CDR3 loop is CASSQGRDTQYF. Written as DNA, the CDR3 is TGTGCCAGCAGCCAAGGTCGAGATACGCAGTATTTT.

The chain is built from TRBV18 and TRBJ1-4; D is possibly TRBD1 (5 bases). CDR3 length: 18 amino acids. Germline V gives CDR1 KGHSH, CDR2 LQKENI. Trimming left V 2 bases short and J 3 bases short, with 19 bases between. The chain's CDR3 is CASSPNRAGPVANEKLFF. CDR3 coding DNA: TGTGCCAGCTCACCAAATCGGGCAGGGCCCGTTGCTAATGAAAAACTGTTTTTT.